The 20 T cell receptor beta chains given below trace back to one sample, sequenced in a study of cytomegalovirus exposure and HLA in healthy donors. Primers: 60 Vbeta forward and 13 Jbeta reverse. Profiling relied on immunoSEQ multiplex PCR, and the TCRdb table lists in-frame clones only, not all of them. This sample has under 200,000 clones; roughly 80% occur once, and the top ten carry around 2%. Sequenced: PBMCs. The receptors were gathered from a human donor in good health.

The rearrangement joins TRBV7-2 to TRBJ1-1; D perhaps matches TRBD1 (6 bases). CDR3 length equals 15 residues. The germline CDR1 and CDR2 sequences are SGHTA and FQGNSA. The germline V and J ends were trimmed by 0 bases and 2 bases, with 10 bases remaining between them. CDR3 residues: CASSLATGLNTEAFF. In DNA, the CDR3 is TGTGCCAGCAGCTTAGCGACAGGACTTAACACTGAAGCTTTCTTT.

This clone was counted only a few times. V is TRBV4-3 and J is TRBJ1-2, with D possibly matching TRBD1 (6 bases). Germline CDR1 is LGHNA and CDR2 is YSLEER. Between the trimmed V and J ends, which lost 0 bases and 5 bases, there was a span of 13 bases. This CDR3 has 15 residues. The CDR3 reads CASSQDRAGAYGYTF. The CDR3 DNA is TGCGCCAGCAGCCAAGATCGGGCAGGGGCGTATGGCTACACCTTC.

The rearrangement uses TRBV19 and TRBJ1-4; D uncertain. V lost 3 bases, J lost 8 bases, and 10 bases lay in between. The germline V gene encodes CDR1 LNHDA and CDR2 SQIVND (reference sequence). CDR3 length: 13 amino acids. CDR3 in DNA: TGTGCCAGTAGTATTTTTGTGGGCGAAAAACTGTTTTTT. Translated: CASSIFVGEKLFF.

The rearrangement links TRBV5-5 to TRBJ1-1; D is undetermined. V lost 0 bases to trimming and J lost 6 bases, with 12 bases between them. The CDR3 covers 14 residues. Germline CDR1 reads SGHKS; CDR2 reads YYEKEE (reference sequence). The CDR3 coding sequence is TGTGCCAGCAGCTTGGTGGAGGAGAAAGCTGAAGCTTTCTTT. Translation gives CASSLVEEKAEAFF.

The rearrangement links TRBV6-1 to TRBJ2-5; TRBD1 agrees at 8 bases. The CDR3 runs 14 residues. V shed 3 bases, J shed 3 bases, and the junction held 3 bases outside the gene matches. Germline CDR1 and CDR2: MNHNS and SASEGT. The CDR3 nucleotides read TGTGCCAGCAGTGACAGGGGGCCCAAAGAGACCCAGTACTTC. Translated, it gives CASSDRGPKETQYF.

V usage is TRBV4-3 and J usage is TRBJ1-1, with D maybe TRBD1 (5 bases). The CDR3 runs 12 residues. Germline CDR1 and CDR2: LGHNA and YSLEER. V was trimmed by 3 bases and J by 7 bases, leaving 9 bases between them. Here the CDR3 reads CASSQGGVEAFF. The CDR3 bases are TGCGCCAGCAGCCAGGGGGGGGTTGAAGCTTTCTTT.

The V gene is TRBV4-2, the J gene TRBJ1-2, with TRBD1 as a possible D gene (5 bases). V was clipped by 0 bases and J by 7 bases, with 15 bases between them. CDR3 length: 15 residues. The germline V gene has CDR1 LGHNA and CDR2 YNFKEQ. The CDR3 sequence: CASSQDSEGRGGYTF. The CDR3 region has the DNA TGTGCCAGCAGCCAAGACTCGGAAGGGAGGGGTGGCTACACCTTC.

The CDR3 sequence is CSESRYGEQFF. CDR3 nucleotide sequence: TGCAGTGAGTCTAGGTATGGTGAGCAGTTCTTC. The chain is built from TRBV20-1 and TRBJ2-1; D is unresolved. This CDR3 comprises 11 residues. Trimming took off 7 bases at V and 9 bases at J, with 13 bases between the two ends. Germline values: CDR1 DFQATT, CDR2 SNEGSKA (reference sequence).

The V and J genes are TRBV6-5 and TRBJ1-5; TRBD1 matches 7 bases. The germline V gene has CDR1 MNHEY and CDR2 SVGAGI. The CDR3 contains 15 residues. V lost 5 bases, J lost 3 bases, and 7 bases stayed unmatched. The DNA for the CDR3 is TGTGCCAGCAGTACAACCGGGACAGACAATCAGCCCCAGCATTTT. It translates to CASSTTGTDNQPQHF.

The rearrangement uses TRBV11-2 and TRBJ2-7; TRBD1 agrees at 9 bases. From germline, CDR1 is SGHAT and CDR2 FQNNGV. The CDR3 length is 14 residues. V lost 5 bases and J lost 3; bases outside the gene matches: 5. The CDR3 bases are TGTGCCAGCAGCCGGGGACAGGGTAGCTACGAGCAGTACTTC. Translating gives CASSRGQGSYEQYF. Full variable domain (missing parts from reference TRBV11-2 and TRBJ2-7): EAGVAQSPRYKIIEKRQSVAFWCNPISGHATLYWYQQILGQGPKLLIQFQNNGVVDDSQLPKDRFSAERLKGVDSTLKIQPAKLEDSAVYLCASSRGQGSYEQYFGPGTRLTVT.

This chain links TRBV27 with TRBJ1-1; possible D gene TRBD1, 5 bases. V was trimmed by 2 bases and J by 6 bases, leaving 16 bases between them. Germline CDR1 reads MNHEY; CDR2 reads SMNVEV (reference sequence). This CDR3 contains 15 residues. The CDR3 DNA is TGTGCCAGCAGTTTAGTAGGGGCAGGGTACCCTGAAGCTTTCTTT. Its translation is CASSLVGAGYPEAFF.

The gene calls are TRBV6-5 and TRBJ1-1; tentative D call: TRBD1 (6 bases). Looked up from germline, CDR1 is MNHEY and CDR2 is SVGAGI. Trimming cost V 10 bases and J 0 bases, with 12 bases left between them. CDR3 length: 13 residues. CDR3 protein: CATLQGLNTEAFF. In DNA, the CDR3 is TGTGCCACCCTACAGGGTTTGAACACTGAAGCTTTCTTT.

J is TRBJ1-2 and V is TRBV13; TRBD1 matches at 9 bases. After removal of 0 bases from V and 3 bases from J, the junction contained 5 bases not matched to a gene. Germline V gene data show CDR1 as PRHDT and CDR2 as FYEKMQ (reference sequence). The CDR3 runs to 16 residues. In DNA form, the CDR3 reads TGTGCCAGCAGCTTAGGTGGGACAGGGTCTCACTATGGCTACACCTTC. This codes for CASSLGGTGSHYGYTF.

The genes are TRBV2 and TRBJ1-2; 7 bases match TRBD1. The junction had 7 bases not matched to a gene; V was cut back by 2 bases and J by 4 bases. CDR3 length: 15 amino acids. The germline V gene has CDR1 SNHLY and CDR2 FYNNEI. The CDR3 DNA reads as TGTGCCAGCAGTGAAAACAGGGGTCCACTCTATGGCTACACCTTC. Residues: CASSENRGPLYGYTF. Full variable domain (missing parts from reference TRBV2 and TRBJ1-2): EPEVTQTPSHQVTQMGQEVILRCVPISNHLYFYWYRQILGQKVEFLVSFYNNEISEKSEIFDDQFSVERPDGSNFTLKIRSTKLEDSAMYFCASSENRGPLYGYTFGSGTRLTVV.

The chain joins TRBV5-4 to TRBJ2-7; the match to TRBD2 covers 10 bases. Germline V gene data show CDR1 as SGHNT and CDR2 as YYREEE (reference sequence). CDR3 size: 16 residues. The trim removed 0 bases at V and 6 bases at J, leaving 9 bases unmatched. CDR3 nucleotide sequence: TGTGCCAGCAGCTTGGGGGCTAGCGGGGGCCCTATCGAGCAGTACTTC. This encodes CASSLGASGGPIEQYF.

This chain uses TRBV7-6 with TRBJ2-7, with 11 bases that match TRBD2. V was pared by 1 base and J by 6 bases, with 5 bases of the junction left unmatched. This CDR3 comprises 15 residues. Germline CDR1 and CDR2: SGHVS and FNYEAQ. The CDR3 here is CASSLEGLAGGEQYF. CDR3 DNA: TGTGCCAGCAGCTTAGAAGGGCTAGCGGGGGGCGAGCAGTACTTC.

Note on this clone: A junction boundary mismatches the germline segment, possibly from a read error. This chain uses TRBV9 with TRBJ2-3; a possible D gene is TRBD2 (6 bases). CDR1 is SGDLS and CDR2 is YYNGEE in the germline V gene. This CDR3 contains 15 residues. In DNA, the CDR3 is TGTGCCAGCAGCGAAAGACGGACCGGGGGACGAGCGCTCGTCTTT. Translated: CASSERRTGGRALVF.

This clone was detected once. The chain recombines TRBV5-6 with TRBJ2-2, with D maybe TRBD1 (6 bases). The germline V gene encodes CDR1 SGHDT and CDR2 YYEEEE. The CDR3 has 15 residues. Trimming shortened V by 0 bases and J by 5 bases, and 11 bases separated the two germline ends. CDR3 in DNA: TGTGCCAGCAGCTTGGCTAGGGGGAATACCGGGGAGCTGTTTTTT. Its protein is CASSLARGNTGELFF.

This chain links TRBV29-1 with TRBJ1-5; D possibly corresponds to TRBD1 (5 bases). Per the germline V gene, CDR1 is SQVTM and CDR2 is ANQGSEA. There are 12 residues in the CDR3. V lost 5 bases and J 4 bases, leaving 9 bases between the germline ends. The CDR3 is CSVSDTNQPQHF. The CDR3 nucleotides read TGCAGCGTTTCGGACACAAATCAGCCCCAGCATTTT.

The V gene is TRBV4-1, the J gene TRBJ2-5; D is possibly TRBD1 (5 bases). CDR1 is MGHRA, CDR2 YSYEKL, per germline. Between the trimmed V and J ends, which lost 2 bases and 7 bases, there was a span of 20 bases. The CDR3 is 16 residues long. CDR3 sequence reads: CASSQPLRGPKGTQYF. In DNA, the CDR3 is TGCGCCAGCAGCCAACCCCTAAGGGGTCCCAAGGGGACCCAGTACTTC.